This is a list of T cell receptor beta chains from one sample in a study of blood T cell repertoires in COVID-19. Libraries were prepared by immunoSEQ multiplex PCR; TCRdb keeps only in-frame clonotypes and omits some of them. The data contain fewer than 120,000 clones, 70% to 90% of them singletons. Sequenced sample: peripheral blood. Receptors originate from a human donor in a cohort sampled during active COVID-19. Both conserved end residues are part of each CDR3. A D gene is named only where the DNA matches it firmly. The size of a clone is reported for some rows only, either as once, few or many, or as a class for expanded clones.

abundance,len,v_gene,d_gene,j_gene,CDR3nt,CDR3aa
.,14,TRBV6-6,.,TRBJ1-3,TGTGCCAGCAGTTACGAGGCGGCTGGAAACACCATATATTTT,CASSYEAAGNTIYF
few,13,TRBV7-3,.,TRBJ2-1,TGTGCCAGCAGCGCACTAACTGGGAATGAGCAGTTCTTC,CASSALTGNEQFF
.,15,TRBV7-9,.,TRBJ1-3,TGTGCCAGCAGCTTAGCCAGACAGCTTCAAAACACCATATATTTT,CASSLARQLQNTIYF
.,15,TRBV18,.,TRBJ2-1,TGTGCCAGCTCCGTGGTTACTTCCAATCACAATGAGCAGTTCTTC,CASSVVTSNHNEQFF
.,16,TRBV3-1/TRBV3-2,TRBD2,TRBJ2-7,TGTGCCAGCAGCCAAGAGAGGACTAGCGGAACCTACGAGCAGTACTTC,CASSQERTSGTYEQYF
.,12,TRBV6-5,.,TRBJ2-7,TGTGCCAGCATGGACAGTTACTACGAGCAGTACTTC,CASMDSYYEQYF
once,17,TRBV7-9,TRBD1,TRBJ2-2,TGTGCCAGCAGCTCGGGACAGGGGGCTGTTGGCACCGGGGAGCTGTTTTTT,CASSSGQGAVGTGELFF
.,14,TRBV5-4,.,TRBJ1-1,TGTGCCAGCAGCACGAAGACAGCTAACACTGAAGCTTTCTTT,CASSTKTANTEAFF
.,17,TRBV11-2,.,TRBJ2-7,TGTGCCAGCAGCTTAGGGTGGTATGGAAGAGGCTCCTACGAGCAGTACTTC,CASSLGWYGRGSYEQYF
.,15,TRBV19,.,TRBJ2-6,TGTGCCATAGGGACGGAGGGCTCCGGGGCCAACGTCCTGACTTTC,CAIGTEGSGANVLTF
.,15,TRBV7-3,.,TRBJ1-1,TGTGCCAGCAGCCCCCAGGGTCTCCTTAACACTGAAGCTTTCTTT,CASSPQGLLNTEAFF
.,15,TRBV9,TRBD1,TRBJ1-1,TGTGCCAGCAGCAAAAGGACAGGGAGGGACACTGAAGCTTTCTTT,CASSKRTGRDTEAFF
.,12,TRBV5-4,.,TRBJ2-5,TGTGCCAGGGGACAGAGCGGGGAGACCCAGTACTTC,CARGQSGETQYF
.,13,TRBV10-3,.,TRBJ1-1,TGTGCCATCAGTGATGGGGGCCACACTGAAGCTTTCTTT,CAISDGGHTEAFF
.,15,TRBV6-5,TRBD2,TRBJ2-3,TGTGCCAGCAATTTAGCGGGGGGGAGCACAGATACGCAGTATTTT,CASNLAGGSTDTQYF
.,13,TRBV2,.,TRBJ1-6,TGTGCCACCGGAGGCTCCTATAATTCACCCCTCCACTTT,CATGGSYNSPLHF
.,13,TRBV10-3,TRBD1,TRBJ1-5,TGTGCCATCAGGGGACAGGGGGATCAGCCCCAGCATTTT,CAIRGQGDQPQHF
.,14,TRBV6-2/TRBV6-3,.,TRBJ2-7,TGTGCCAGCAGCCCCGCGAGCGGTGCCTACGAGCAGTACTTC,CASSPASGAYEQYF
.,12,TRBV6-4,.,TRBJ2-2,TGTGCCAGCAGTGAGCGTTACGGGGAGCTGTTTTTT,CASSERYGELFF
once,15,TRBV7-2,TRBD1,TRBJ1-3,TGTGCCAGCAGCTTAGAGGGGGCGAGAGGAAACACCATATATTTT,CASSLEGARGNTIYF
.,13,TRBV5-4,TRBD2,TRBJ2-7,TGTGCCAGCAACCCTGGCCGGGGGGGCGAGCAGTACTTC,CASNPGRGGEQYF
.,15,TRBV9,.,TRBJ1-5,TGTGCCAGCAGCGTAGGTGGAGGGTTTGCTCAGCCCCAGCATTTT,CASSVGGGFAQPQHF
.,16,TRBV27,TRBD2,TRBJ2-7,TGTGCCAGCAGTCCCAAGAGTGGGAGGGCCTTCAGCGAGCAGTACTTC,CASSPKSGRAFSEQYF
.,15,TRBV7-9,TRBD1,TRBJ2-7,TGTGCCAGCAGCGCGCAATCGACAGGGTCCTACGAGCAGTACTTC,CASSAQSTGSYEQYF
.,16,TRBV2,TRBD1,TRBJ1-4,TGTGCCAGCAGTGAATACGGGACAGGGAATAATGAAAAACTGTTTTTT,CASSEYGTGNNEKLFF
few,13,TRBV2,.,TRBJ1-2,TGTGCCAGCAGTGCGGGTCAGGGGTATGGCTACACCTTC,CASSAGQGYGYTF
.,16,TRBV30,.,TRBJ1-2,TGTGCCTGGAGTCCCTCAAAGACAGGTAGTAACTATGGCTACACCTTC,CAWSPSKTGSNYGYTF
.,13,TRBV19,TRBD1,TRBJ2-4,TGTGCCAGTAGTGGACAGGACATAAACATTCAGTACTTC,CASSGQDINIQYF
.,17,TRBV6-2/TRBV6-3,.,TRBJ2-1,TGTGCCAGCAGTCCCCTGGGGCGGACGAGCTCCTACAATGAGCAGTTCTTC,CASSPLGRTSSYNEQFF